This TCR beta chain was documented in a study of T cell repertoires in cytomegalovirus infection. Each CDR3 protein is one row after TCRdb ran MiXCR on the reads. The data contain 200,000 to 300,000 distinct CDR3 sequences, approximately 9.1% of them singletons. This clonotype was recorded at least ten times. Germline lookup yields CDR1 GTSNPN and CDR2 SVGIG (reference sequence). Between the trimmed V and J ends, which lost 0 bases and 0 bases, there was a span of 7 bases. The CDR3 extends over 14 amino acids. This chain connects TRBV30 to TRBJ2-3, with no clear D. This receptor was obtained from a human donor in good health (CMV status not recorded). Some clones in this sample may be carry-over from other donors' samples. The material sequenced was PBMCs. As DNA, the CDR3 is TGTGCCTGGAGTGTATCAGCTAGCACAGATACGCAGTATTTT. Translating it yields CAWSVSASTDTQYF.